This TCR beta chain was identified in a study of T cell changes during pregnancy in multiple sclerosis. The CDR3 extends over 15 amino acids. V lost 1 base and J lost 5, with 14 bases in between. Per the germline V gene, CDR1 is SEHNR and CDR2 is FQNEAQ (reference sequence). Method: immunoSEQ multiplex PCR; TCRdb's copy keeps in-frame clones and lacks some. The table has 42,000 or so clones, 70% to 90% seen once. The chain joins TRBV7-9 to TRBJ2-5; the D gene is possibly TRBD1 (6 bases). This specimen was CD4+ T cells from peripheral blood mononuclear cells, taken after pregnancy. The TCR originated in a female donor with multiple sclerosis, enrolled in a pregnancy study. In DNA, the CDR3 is TGTGCCAGCAGCTTAGTAGGGGGAGCGCGGGAGACCCAGTACTTC. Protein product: CASSLVGGARETQYF.